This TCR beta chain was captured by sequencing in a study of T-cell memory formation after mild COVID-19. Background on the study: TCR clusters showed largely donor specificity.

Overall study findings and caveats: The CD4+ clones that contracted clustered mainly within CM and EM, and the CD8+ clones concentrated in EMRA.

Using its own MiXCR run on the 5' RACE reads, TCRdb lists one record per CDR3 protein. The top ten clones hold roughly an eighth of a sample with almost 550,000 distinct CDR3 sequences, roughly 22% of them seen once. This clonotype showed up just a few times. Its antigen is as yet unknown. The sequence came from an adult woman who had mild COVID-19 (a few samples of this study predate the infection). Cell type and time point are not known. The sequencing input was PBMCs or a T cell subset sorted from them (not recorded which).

This CDR3 is CSADSGGAGGELFF. DNA for the CDR3: TGCAGTGCTGATAGCGGGGGGGCCGGCGGGGAGCTGTTTTTT. The rearrangement joins TRBV20-1 to TRBJ2-2; 11 bases are shared with TRBD2. Looked up from germline, CDR1 is DFQATT and CDR2 is SNEGSKA (reference sequence). V lost 5 bases, J lost 7 bases, and 6 bases stayed unmatched. This CDR3 region has 14 residues.